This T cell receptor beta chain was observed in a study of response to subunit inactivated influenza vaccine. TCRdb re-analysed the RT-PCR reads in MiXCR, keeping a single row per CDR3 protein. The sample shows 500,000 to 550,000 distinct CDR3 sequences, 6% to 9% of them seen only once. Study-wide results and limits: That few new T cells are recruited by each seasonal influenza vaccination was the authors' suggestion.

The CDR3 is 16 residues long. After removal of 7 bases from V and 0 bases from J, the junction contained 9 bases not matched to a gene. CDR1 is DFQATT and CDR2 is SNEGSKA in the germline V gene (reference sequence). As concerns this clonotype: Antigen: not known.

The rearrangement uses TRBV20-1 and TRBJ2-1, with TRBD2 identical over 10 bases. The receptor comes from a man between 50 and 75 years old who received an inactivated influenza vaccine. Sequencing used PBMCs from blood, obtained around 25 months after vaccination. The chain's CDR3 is CSVVAGGRSSYNEQFF. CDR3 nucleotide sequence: TGCAGTGTCGTAGCGGGAGGCCGGAGCTCCTACAATGAGCAGTTCTTC.